Below, one TCR beta chain is given with its context. The data are from a study of blood T cell repertoires in COVID-19. Study-level information: There were acute and convalescent COVID-19 samples, and they came from the United States, Italy and Spain. T cells, B-cell-depleted T cells, or PBMCs provided the cDNA or gDNA that served as material.

In the original analysis: Estimated nucleated cell counts came from reference gene primer amplification. Sequencing used immunoSEQ multiplex PCR; TCRdb keeps in-frame clones, though not all of them. D and trimming were read from the DNA, whereas the V and J calls and clone size are those reported in that table. The top ten clones hold around 13% of a sample with approximately 87,000 clones, about 89% of them seen once. The clonotype was recovered from a man in his 70s with active or convalescent COVID-19. Sequencing input: peripheral blood.

The DNA for the CDR3 is TGTGCCAGCAGCTTGGGCAGCAACAATGAGCAGTTCTTC. It is translated as CASSLGSNNEQFF. V is TRBV7-2 and J is TRBJ2-1; D is unclear. The V gene's germline CDR1 is SGHTA and CDR2 FQGNSA. The CDR3 loop spans 13 amino acids. V was clipped by 3 bases and J by 5 bases, with 8 bases between them. Full variable domain (remainder filled in from reference TRBV7-2 and TRBJ2-1): GAGVSQSPSNKVTEKGKDVELRCDPISGHTALYWYRQSLGQGLEFLIYFQGNSAPDKSGLPSDRFSAERTGGSVSTLTIQRTQQEDSAVYLCASSLGSNNEQFFGPGTRLTVL.